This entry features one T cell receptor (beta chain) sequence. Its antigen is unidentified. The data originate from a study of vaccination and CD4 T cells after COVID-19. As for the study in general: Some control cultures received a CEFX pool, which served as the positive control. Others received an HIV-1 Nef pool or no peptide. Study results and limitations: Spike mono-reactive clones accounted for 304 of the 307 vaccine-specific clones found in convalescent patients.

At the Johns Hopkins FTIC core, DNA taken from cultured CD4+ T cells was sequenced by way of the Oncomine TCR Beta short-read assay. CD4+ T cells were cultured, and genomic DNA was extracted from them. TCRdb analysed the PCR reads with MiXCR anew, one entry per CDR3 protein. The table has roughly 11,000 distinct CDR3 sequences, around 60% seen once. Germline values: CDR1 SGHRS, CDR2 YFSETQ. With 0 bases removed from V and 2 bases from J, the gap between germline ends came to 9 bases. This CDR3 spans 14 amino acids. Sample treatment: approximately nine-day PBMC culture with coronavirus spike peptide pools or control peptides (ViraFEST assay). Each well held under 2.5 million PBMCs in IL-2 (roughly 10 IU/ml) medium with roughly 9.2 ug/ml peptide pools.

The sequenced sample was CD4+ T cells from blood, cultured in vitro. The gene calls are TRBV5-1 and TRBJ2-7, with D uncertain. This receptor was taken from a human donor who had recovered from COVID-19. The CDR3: CASSLGSPPYEQYF. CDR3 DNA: TGCGCCAGCAGCTTGGGCAGCCCCCCCTACGAGCAGTACTTC.